This is a list of T cell receptor beta chains from one sample in a study of tissue T cells after allogeneic stem cell transplantation. Measured with immunoSEQ multiplex PCR; TCRdb has only the in-frame clones, and not every one. The data show more than 9,500 clones, about three fifths seen once. Sequenced here: tissue from the jejunum, sampled at autopsy. These receptors all come from a woman aged 18-49 years with breast cancer. The CDR3 runs from the conserved cysteine through the conserved F or W. A D gene is named only where the DNA matches it firmly. Some rows have no size entry. The others give once, few or many, or a class for an expanded clone.

j_call cdr3_length clone_size v_call d_call cdr3_nt cdr3_aa
TRBJ2-4 15 once TRBV7-2 TRBD1 TGTGCCAGCAGCATTCGACAGGGTGATAGTAACATTCAGTACTTC CASSIRQGDSNIQYF
TRBJ1-2 13 - TRBV6-4 - TGTGCCAGCAGCCCACAGGGTTTGGATGGCTACACCTTC CASSPQGLDGYTF
TRBJ1-1 13 - TRBV19 - TGTGCCAGTAGCCTCCACATGAACACTGAAGCTTTCTTT CASSLHMNTEAFF
TRBJ1-2 13 - TRBV12-3/TRBV12-4 - TGTGCCAGCAGCCAGTCCTATAACTATGGCTACACCTTC CASSQSYNYGYTF
TRBJ2-1 15 - TRBV7-8 TRBD2 TGTGCCAGCAGCTTCACGGGAGGAATGGACAATGAGCAGTTCTTC CASSFTGGMDNEQFF
TRBJ2-7 15 - TRBV4-1 - TGCGCCAGCAGCTCAATAGCGAGGCCGGATTACGAGCAGTACTTC CASSSIARPDYEQYF
TRBJ2-1 15 - TRBV5-1 - TGCGCCAGCAGCTTGGCTTCTTCAGCGCAACCGGAGCAGTTCTTC CASSLASSAQPEQFF
TRBJ1-1 15 once TRBV19 TRBD1 TGTGCCAGTAGTCCTACCGGGACAGCAGGCACTGAAGCTTTCTTT CASSPTGTAGTEAFF
TRBJ2-3 11 few TRBV30 - TGTGCCTGGAGTGTAGGCGATACGCAGTATTTT CAWSVGDTQYF
TRBJ2-7 15 - TRBV4-1 - TGCGCCCGCAGCCGCCAGGAACGGGCCGACTACGAGCAGTACTTC CARSRQERADYEQYF
TRBJ2-1 18 - TRBV4-2 TRBD2 TGTGCCAGCAGCCAAGATCCCCTGGGACTAGCGGGAGTCAATGAGCAGTTCTTC CASSQDPLGLAGVNEQFF
TRBJ2-1 13 - TRBV27 - TGTGCCAGCAGATACCAGGGCCTGGGGGAGCAGTTCTTC CASRYQGLGEQFF
TRBJ1-4 15 medium-sized TRBV7-2 - TGTGCCAGCAGTCTCCAACAGGCAACTAATGAAAAACTGTTTTTT CASSLQQATNEKLFF
TRBJ2-1 15 few TRBV7-8 - TGTGCCAGCAGCTTTTGGCTAGCAGGTTACAATGAGCAGTTCTTC CASSFWLAGYNEQFF
TRBJ1-3 15 few TRBV7-8 - TGTGCCAGCAGCTTGGCTAGGGGATCTGGAAACACCATATATTTT CASSLARGSGNTIYF
TRBJ2-2 13 once TRBV12-3/TRBV12-4 - TGTGCCAGCAGTTTAAGTTCTTACGGGGAGCTGTTTTTT CASSLSSYGELFF
TRBJ1-5 15 - TRBV18 TRBD1 TGTGCCAGCTCACCACCCGGACAGGGGAATCAGCCCCAGCATTTT CASSPPGQGNQPQHF
TRBJ2-5 12 - TRBV18 - TGTGCCAGCTCGGACCCCCAAGAGACCCAGTACTTC CASSDPQETQYF
TRBJ2-7 16 - TRBV28 - TGTGCCAGCAGTCCCCACATGGGATTGTTCTCCTACGAGCAGTACTTC CASSPHMGLFSYEQYF
TRBJ2-7 14 few TRBV7-3 TRBD1 TGTGCCAGCAGCTTAGACAGGGGTAGCCACGAGCAGTACTTC CASSLDRGSHEQYF
TRBJ2-5 15 medium-sized TRBV9 - TGTGCCAGCAGCGTAGACGGGGGGCGGGAAGAGACCCAGTACTTC CASSVDGGREETQYF
TRBJ1-1 17 - TRBV15 - TGTGCCACCAGCAGACGAACAGGGTGGGGGTGGAACACTGAAGCTTTCTTT CATSRRTGWGWNTEAFF
TRBJ2-1 14 - TRBV11-2 TRBD2 TGTGCCAGCAGCACGGGACTAGCGGGAGGTGAGCAGTTCTTC CASSTGLAGGEQFF
TRBJ2-5 16 - TRBV3-1/TRBV3-2 TRBD2 TGTGCCAGCAGCCCCGGTTCTAGCGGGGACCAAGAGACCCAGTACTTC CASSPGSSGDQETQYF
TRBJ2-7 15 - TRBV4-3 TRBD1 TGCGCCAGCAGCCAAGACGTTACAGGGGCCTACGAGCAGTACTTC CASSQDVTGAYEQYF
TRBJ2-1 15 - TRBV6-6 TRBD2 TGTGCCACCCCGACTAGCGGGAGTTGTCACAATGAGCAGTTCTTC CATPTSGSCHNEQFF
TRBJ2-2 13 - TRBV6-5 TRBD1 TGTGCCAGCAGAGCGACAGGGACCGGGGAGCTGTTTTTT CASRATGTGELFF
TRBJ1-2 13 - TRBV6-2/TRBV6-3 - TGTGCCAGCAGTTACGTCTCCGGGTATGGCTACACCTTC CASSYVSGYGYTF
TRBJ1-6 14 few TRBV19 - TGTGCCAGTAGTATCATGAGCTATAATTCACCCCTCCACTTT CASSIMSYNSPLHF
TRBJ2-7 14 - TRBV7-9 TRBD2 TGTGCCAGCAGCGCCGGACACGGGAGGACCGAGCAGTACTTC CASSAGHGRTEQYF
TRBJ2-7 11 - TRBV7-8 - TGTGCCAGCAGCCACGAGGGGGAGCAGTACTTC CASSHEGEQYF
TRBJ1-1 16 - TRBV18 - TGTGCCAGCTCACCTTCAATACAGGGATTTAACACTGAAGCTTTCTTT CASSPSIQGFNTEAFF
TRBJ2-1 15 few TRBV6-5 TRBD2 TGTGCCAGCAGTTCTCCGACTAGCGGGGGAGATGAGCAGTTCTTC CASSSPTSGGDEQFF
TRBJ2-5 15 - TRBV7-2 TRBD2 TGTGCCAGCAGCTCCTCGGGCGCAGCGGGGAGGACCCAGTACTTC CASSSSGAAGRTQYF
TRBJ2-5 17 medium-sized TRBV10-3 - TGTGCCATCAGCACGGGACAGGGAACTAGCGGTCAAGAGACCCAGTACTTC CAISTGQGTSGQETQYF
TRBJ2-7 14 - TRBV6-2/TRBV6-3 - TGTGCCAGCAGTTATGTCTCCGGATCCTACGAGCAGTACTTC CASSYVSGSYEQYF
TRBJ2-2 18 - TRBV4-2 - TGTGCCAGCAGCCAAGAAGTAGGATCGGTAGGAGACAGGCGGGAGCTGTTTTTT CASSQEVGSVGDRRELFF
TRBJ2-7 12 few TRBV6-1 - TGTGCCAGCAGGGGGGGCCCGGTCGAGCAGTACTTC CASRGGPVEQYF
TRBJ2-7 18 - TRBV5-4 TRBD2 TGTGCCAGCAGCTCCATGGGCAGAAGGGTAGCGGGAGCATCCGAGCAGTACTTC CASSSMGRRVAGASEQYF
TRBJ2-7 14 medium-sized TRBV7-9 TRBD2 TGTGCCAGCAGCCCGGGACTAGCGGGGGTTAAGCAGTACTTC CASSPGLAGVKQYF
TRBJ2-2 19 - TRBV29-1 TRBD2 TGCAGCGTTGCGGTCCTCCCGCTAGCGGGAGGGCACTCCTCCGGGGAGCTGTTTTTT CSVAVLPLAGGHSSGELFF
TRBJ1-2 16 - TRBV6-5 TRBD1 TGTGCCAGCAGTTACAGTCTTGGACAGGGGGCTGTTGGCTACACCTTC CASSYSLGQGAVGYTF
TRBJ1-2 11 - TRBV30 TRBD1 TGTGCCGGGCACAGGGGCCATGGCTACACCTTC CAGHRGHGYTF
TRBJ1-2 14 - TRBV5-8 - TGTGCCAGCAGCTTGGTTTGGGAAACCTATGGCTACACCTTC CASSLVWETYGYTF
TRBJ1-1 13 medium-sized TRBV15 - TGTGCCACCAGCAGAGATCGGGGGACTGAAGCTTTCTTT CATSRDRGTEAFF
TRBJ2-3 13 once TRBV6-5 - TGTGCCAGCAGTCCGGCCGGGGGATTCACGCAGTATTTT CASSPAGGFTQYF
TRBJ2-3 12 - TRBV6-2/TRBV6-3 - TGTGCCAGCAGTGTACGCTTGGATACGCAGTATTTT CASSVRLDTQYF